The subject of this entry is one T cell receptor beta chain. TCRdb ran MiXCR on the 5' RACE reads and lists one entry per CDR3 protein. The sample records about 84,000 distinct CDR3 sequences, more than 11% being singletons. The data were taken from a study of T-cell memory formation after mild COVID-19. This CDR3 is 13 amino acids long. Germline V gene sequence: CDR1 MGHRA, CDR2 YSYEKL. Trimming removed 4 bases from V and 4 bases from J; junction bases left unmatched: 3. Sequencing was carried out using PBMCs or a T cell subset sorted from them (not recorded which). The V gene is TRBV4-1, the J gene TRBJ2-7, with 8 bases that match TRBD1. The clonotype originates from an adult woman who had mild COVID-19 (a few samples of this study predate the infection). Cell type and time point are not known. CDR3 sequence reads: CASSPQGAYEQYF. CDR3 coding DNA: TGCGCCAGCAGCCCCCAGGGGGCTTACGAGCAGTACTTC.